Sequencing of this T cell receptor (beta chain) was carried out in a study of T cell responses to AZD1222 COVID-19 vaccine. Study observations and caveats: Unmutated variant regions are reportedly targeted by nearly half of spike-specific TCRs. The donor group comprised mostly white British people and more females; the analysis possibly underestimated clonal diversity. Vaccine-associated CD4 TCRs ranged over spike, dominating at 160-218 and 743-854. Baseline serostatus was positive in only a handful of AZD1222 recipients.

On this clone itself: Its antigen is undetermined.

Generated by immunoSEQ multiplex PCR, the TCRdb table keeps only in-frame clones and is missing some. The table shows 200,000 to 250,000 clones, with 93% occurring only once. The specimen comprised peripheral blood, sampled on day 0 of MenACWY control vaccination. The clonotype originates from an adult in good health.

The CDR3 sequence is CASSLDSATNEKLFF. CDR3 sequence (DNA): TGTGCCAGCAGCTTGGACAGCGCAACTAATGAAAAACTGTTTTTT. This chain links TRBV5-4 with TRBJ1-4; the D is unclear. V was cut by 0 bases and J by 0 bases, with 6 bases left in between. Germline values: CDR1 SGHNT, CDR2 YYREEE (reference sequence). This CDR3 is built from 15 residues.